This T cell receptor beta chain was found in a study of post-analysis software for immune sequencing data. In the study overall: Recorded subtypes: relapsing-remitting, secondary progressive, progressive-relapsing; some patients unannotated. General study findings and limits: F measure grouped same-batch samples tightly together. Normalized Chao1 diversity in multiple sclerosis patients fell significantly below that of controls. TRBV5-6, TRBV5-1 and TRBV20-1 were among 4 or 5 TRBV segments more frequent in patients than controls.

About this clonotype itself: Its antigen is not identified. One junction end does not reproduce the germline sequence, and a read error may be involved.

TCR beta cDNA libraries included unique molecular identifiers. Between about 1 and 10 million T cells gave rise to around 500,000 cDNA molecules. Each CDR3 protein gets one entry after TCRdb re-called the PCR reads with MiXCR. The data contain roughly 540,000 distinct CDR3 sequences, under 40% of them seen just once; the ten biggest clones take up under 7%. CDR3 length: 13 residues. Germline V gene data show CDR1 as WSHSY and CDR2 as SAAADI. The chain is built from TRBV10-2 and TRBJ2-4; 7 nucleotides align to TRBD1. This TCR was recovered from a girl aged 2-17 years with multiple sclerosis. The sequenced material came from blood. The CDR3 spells CARRDRQGDIQYF. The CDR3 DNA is TGCGCCCGCAGGGACCGACAGGGTGACATTCAGTACTTC.